This T cell receptor beta chain was documented in a study of response to subunit inactivated influenza vaccine. Findings and caveats of the study: There was a suggestion from the authors that each seasonal influenza vaccination recruits few new T cells.

V was cut by 6 bases and J by 5 bases, with 17 bases left in between. The CDR3 is made up of 15 amino acids. This clonotype was recorded a few times. Its target is unknown. TCRdb reprocessed the RT-PCR reads via MiXCR and lists one record per CDR3 protein. The table has 500,000 to 600,000 distinct CDR3 sequences, approximately 10% seen once; the top ten hold roughly 10%. This sequence originates from a man aged 50 or older who received an inactivated influenza vaccine. The V gene is TRBV12-3 or TRBV12-4, the J gene TRBJ2-1; possible D gene TRBD1, 6 bases. This sample comprised PBMCs from blood, obtained on the day of vaccination. Here the CDR3 reads CASSLSQTGDNEQFF. DNA for the CDR3: TGTGCCAGCAGCCTTTCTCAGACAGGAGACAATGAGCAGTTCTTC.